This T cell receptor beta chain was identified during a study of Graves' ophthalmopathy and Graves' hyperthyroidism. Study-level findings and limits: Blood also carried most expanded thyroid clonotypes exceeding 0.001 frequency. The model flagged ophthalmopathy progression at about 68% sensitivity and around 72% specificity.

With regard to this clonotype: What it recognizes is unknown.

As the template, RNA transcripts were used to amplify TCR beta CDR3 regions. HTBI primers served in a first-round RT-PCR, which a second-round multiplex PCR followed. TCRdb reprocessed the multiplex PCR reads via MiXCR and lists one record per CDR3 protein. The sample carries around 1,000,000 distinct CDR3 sequences, 35% to 40% recorded once. The V gene's germline CDR1 is PRHDT and CDR2 FYEKMQ (reference sequence). The CDR3 is made up of 16 amino acids. V was pared by 5 bases and J by 3 bases, with 9 bases of the junction left unmatched. Hyperthyroidism cases were recent diagnoses of under 2 months' duration in people aged 18 to 65. Pregnancy or lactation, uncontrolled infections and other autoimmune diseases were grounds for excluding patients.

This chain uses TRBV13 with TRBJ1-1; the match to TRBD1 covers 10 bases. The source is an adult man with Graves' hyperthyroidism. Sample: peripheral blood or thyroid tissue (not recorded which). The CDR3 here is CASSITGTGEYTEAFF. CDR3 bases: TGTGCCAGCAGCATAACCGGGACAGGGGAATACACTGAAGCTTTCTTT.